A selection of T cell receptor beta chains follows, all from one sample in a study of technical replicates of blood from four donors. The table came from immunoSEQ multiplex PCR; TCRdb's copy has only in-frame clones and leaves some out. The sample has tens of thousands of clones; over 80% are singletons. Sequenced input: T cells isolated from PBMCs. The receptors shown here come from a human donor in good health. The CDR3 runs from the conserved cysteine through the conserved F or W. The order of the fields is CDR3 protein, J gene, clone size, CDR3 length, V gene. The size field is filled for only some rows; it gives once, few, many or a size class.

CDR3: CASSDAAYSGRITFEQYF
J: TRBJ2-7
size: -
length: 18
V: TRBV6-1

CDR3: CASSVTGSPNEKLFF
J: TRBJ1-4
size: -
length: 15
V: TRBV9

CDR3: CASSLSEPSRETQYF
J: TRBJ2-5
size: -
length: 15
V: TRBV5-1

CDR3: CASSPQAGNSYNEQFF
J: TRBJ2-1
size: -
length: 16
V: TRBV7-6

CDR3: CASSYFADFNTEAFF
J: TRBJ1-1
size: -
length: 15
V: TRBV6-5

CDR3: CASSRGTSGRETQYF
J: TRBJ2-5
size: -
length: 15
V: TRBV5-1

CDR3: CASRPRDRVITDTQYF
J: TRBJ2-3
size: -
length: 16
V: TRBV7-2

CDR3: CASSYRWGGYEQYF
J: TRBJ2-7
size: -
length: 14
V: TRBV27

CDR3: CASKGDNRGRNTGELFF
J: TRBJ2-2
size: -
length: 17
V: TRBV19

CDR3: CASRGGGQETQYF
J: TRBJ2-5
size: once
length: 13
V: TRBV7-9

CDR3: CATGLAGLETQYF
J: TRBJ2-5
size: -
length: 13
V: TRBV19

CDR3: CASSLSGASSGANVLTF
J: TRBJ2-6
size: -
length: 17
V: TRBV19

CDR3: CSVIPTGAFNEKLFF
J: TRBJ1-4
size: -
length: 15
V: TRBV29-1